This TCR beta chain was identified during a study of breast tumors, draining lymph nodes, adjacent tissues. Regarding the study as a whole: Luminal-like breast cancer showed significantly higher tumor–nontumor repertoire similarity than basal-like.

TCRdb analysed the multiplex PCR reads with MiXCR anew, one entry per CDR3 protein. The table records about 150,000 distinct CDR3 sequences, approximately 20% of them present only once. Samples came from axillary lymph nodes draining the breast cancer. Ten or more counts support this clonotype. What it recognizes is unknown. This CDR3 has 15 residues. Germline CDR1 and CDR2: DFQATT and SNEGSKA (reference sequence). V lost 3 bases and J lost 4; bases outside the gene matches: 10. The chain links TRBV20-1 to TRBJ1-2; 8 bases are shared with TRBD1. The sequence came from a female donor with breast cancer. Some clones in this sample may be carry-over from other donors' samples. The sample taken for sequencing was axillary lymph node tissue. CDR3 nucleotides: TGCAGTGCTAGCCCTCTCACAGGGGGAACCTATGGCTACACCTTC. Its protein product is CSASPLTGGTYGYTF.